This TCR beta chain was recovered during a study of control samples from healthy donors and cancer patients. This table comes from immunoSEQ multiplex PCR, and its TCRdb copy is limited to in-frame clones, with some not included. This repertoire shows 150,000 to 200,000 clones, about 90% found once; its top ten account for over 4%. Germline CDR1 is LNHNV and CDR2 is YYDKDF (reference sequence). Trimming removed 0 bases from V and 1 base from J, with 16 bases in between. This CDR3 spans 18 amino acids. The chain is built from TRBV15 and TRBJ2-1; unclear D gene. Sequenced: blood. This sequence was found in a woman aged 25 to 39 in good health. CDR3 nucleotide sequence: TGTGCCACCAGCAGAGATAACCGTCCCTTTTTGTCCTACAATGAGCAGTTCTTC. Amino acid sequence: CATSRDNRPFLSYNEQFF.